The 24 T cell receptor beta chains below were found in one sample sequenced in a study of blood T cells in healthy people across ages. A J-beta primer mix and a sample-barcoded 5' primer were used in a second PCR of about 7 to 12 cycles. A single record per CDR3 protein comes from TCRdb applying MiXCR to the 5' RACE reads. The sample lists about 540,000 distinct CDR3 sequences, about 24% occurring once. The same sample was also used in a study of T cells of mothers and their children.

The sequencing input was blood. The receptor source for this set is a boy younger than 18 in good health.

This clonotype turned up a few times. Germline and junction disagree at one end, which may indicate a read error. The chain employs TRBV28 and TRBJ2-7, with D possibly being TRBD2 (5 bases). Per the germline V gene, CDR1 is MDHEN and CDR2 is SYDVKM. The CDR3 consists of 12 residues. The chain's CDR3 is CASSTPSEGVSF. The CDR3 DNA reads TGTGCCAGCAGTACCCCCTCCGAGGGAGTCAGCTTC. Supplemented by reference TRBV28 and TRBJ2-7, the full variable domain reads DVKVTQSSRYLVKRTGEKVFLECVQDMDHENMFWYRQDPGLGLRLIYFSYDVKMKEKGDIPEGYSVSREKKERFSLILESASTNQTSMYLCASSTPSEGVSFGPGTRLTVT.

This clonotype was seen more than once but under ten times. The chain recombines TRBV6-2 or TRBV6-3 with TRBJ1-5; D remains unclear. V lost 8 bases to trimming and J lost 6 bases, with 17 bases between them. Germline V gene data show CDR1 as MNHEY and CDR2 as SVGEGT. The CDR3 loop spans 14 amino acids. CDR3 bases: TGTGCCAGCGGTTGGGTCGGGGTGACTCAGCCCCAGCATTTT. Translated, it gives CASGWVGVTQPQHF.

This clonotype showed up just a few times. The chain couples TRBV11-2 to TRBJ2-3; D not certain. The V end was cut by 5 bases, the J end by 4 bases, with 13 bases between. CDR3 length equals 14 residues. Germline assignment: CDR1 SGHAT and CDR2 FQNNGV. CDR3 bases: TGTGCCAGCAGCCCAATAAACCTAGCAGATACGCAGTATTTT. The encoded protein is CASSPINLADTQYF.

The chain is built from TRBV4-2 and TRBJ2-3; D is perhaps TRBD2 (6 bases). The germline V gene has CDR1 LGHNA and CDR2 YNFKEQ. CDR3 size: 20 residues. Trimming shortened V by 3 bases and J by 2 bases, and 27 bases separated the two germline ends. CDR3 loop: CASSHTKGRIQERVTDTQYF. The DNA of the CDR3 is TGTGCCAGCAGCCACACCAAGGGGCGAATCCAGGAGCGGGTCACAGATACGCAGTATTTT.

The sample holds a few counts of this clonotype. The chain recombines TRBV7-9 with TRBJ1-4; unclear D gene. Trimming cost V 3 bases and J 4 bases, with 6 bases left between them. Germline values: CDR1 SEHNR, CDR2 FQNEAQ (reference sequence). The CDR3 is made up of 13 amino acids. The DNA of the CDR3 is TGTGCCAGCAGCTTGTACAGTAATGAAAAACTGTTTTTT. The encoded protein is CASSLYSNEKLFF.

The chain has TRBV7-9 and TRBJ1-4; D gene ambiguous. The germline V gene encodes CDR1 SEHNR and CDR2 FQNEAQ (reference sequence). CDR3 size: 16 residues. Between the trimmed V and J ends, which lost 0 bases and 8 bases, there was a span of 16 bases. CDR3 sequence (DNA): TGTGCCAGCAGCTTAGCTACAGCCCGTTCGGGAGAAAAACTGTTTTTT. Translation gives CASSLATARSGEKLFF. The whole variable domain, remainder taken from reference TRBV7-9 and TRBJ1-4, is DTGVSQNPRHKITKRGQNVTFRCDPISEHNRLYWYRQTLGQGPEFLTYFQNEAQLEKSRLLSDRFSAERPKGSFSTLEIQRTEQGDSAMYLCASSLATARSGEKLFFGSGTQLSVL.

This clonotype was detected many times. The J gene is TRBJ2-1, the V gene TRBV6-5; 11 nucleotides match TRBD2. In germline, CDR1 is MNHEY, CDR2 SVGAGI. V lost 2 bases, J lost 8 bases, and 14 bases stayed unmatched. The CDR3 is made up of 18 amino acids. CDR3 nucleotides: TGTGCCAGCAGTTACACCCTCCCATCTAGCGGGAGGTCGGATGAGCAGTTCTTC. Protein sequence: CASSYTLPSSGRSDEQFF.

This clonotype appeared a few times. J is TRBJ1-5 and V is TRBV20-1, with 8 bases matching TRBD1. The trim removed 6 bases at V and 4 bases at J, leaving 8 bases unmatched. This CDR3 comprises 14 residues. Germline V gene sequence: CDR1 DFQATT, CDR2 SNEGSKA (reference sequence). CDR3 DNA sequence: TGCAGTGCCACCCAGGGGGCCACGAATCAGCCCCAGCATTTT. Protein sequence: CSATQGATNQPQHF.

This rearrangement joins TRBV5-6 to TRBJ1-5, with D unresolved. Germline V gene sequence: CDR1 SGHDT, CDR2 YYEEEE. The CDR3 runs to 17 residues. V was cut by 1 base and J by 5 bases, with 19 bases left in between. In DNA, the CDR3 is TGTGCCAGCAGCTTGTCGAGGGTGTATGGAGGATATCAGCCCCAGCATTTT. As protein: CASSLSRVYGGYQPQHF. The whole variable domain, filled in from reference TRBV5-6 and TRBJ1-5, reads DAGVTQSPTHLIKTRGQQVTLRCSPKSGHDTVSWYQQALGQGPQFIFQYYEEEERQRGNFPDRFSGHQFPNYSSELNVNALLLGDSALYLCASSLSRVYGGYQPQHFGDGTRLSIL.

This clonotype has a single count. The rearrangement uses TRBV20-1 and TRBJ2-7; 14 bases match TRBD2. The J segment lost 0 bases and the V segment lost 6 bases, leaving 7 bases of the junction unmatched. The CDR3 runs to 16 residues. Germline loops: CDR1 DFQATT, CDR2 SNEGSKA (reference sequence). The CDR3 sequence: CSAARTSGGHSYEQYF. The CDR3 DNA sequence: TGCAGTGCCGCCCGGACTAGCGGGGGGCACTCCTACGAGCAGTACTTC.

This clonotype was seen more than once but under ten times. This chain joins TRBV7-2 and TRBJ2-3; D ambiguous. The CDR3 sequence is 14 residues long. V was shortened by 2 bases and J by 4 bases, with 10 bases between the two germline ends. Germline lookup yields CDR1 SGHTA and CDR2 FQGNSA. The CDR3 coding sequence is TGTGCCAGCAGCTTACCCCAGATATCAGATACGCAGTATTTT. Amino acids: CASSLPQISDTQYF.

There are a few counts of this clonotype. The genes are TRBV6-5 and TRBJ1-1; 8 nucleotides line up with TRBD1. Unmatched junction bases numbered 3, after V lost 2 bases and J lost 1 base. The CDR3 has 15 amino acids. Germline V lookup: CDR1 MNHEY, CDR2 SVGAGI. DNA for the CDR3: TGTGCCAGCAGTTACCCAGGGGGCCGGAACACTGAAGCTTTCTTT. This sequence encodes CASSYPGGRNTEAFF.

The chain couples TRBV5-1 to TRBJ2-5, with no clear D. With the DNA end fitting TRBJ2-7 better, the J assignment may be wrong. CDR1 is SGHRS, CDR2 YFSETQ, per germline. CDR3 size: 14 residues. The CDR3: CASSPRTKTYEQYF. The CDR3 DNA follows: TGCGCCAGCAGCCCTAGGACCAAAACCTACGAGCAGTACTTC.

This clonotype was seen more than once but under ten times. The rearrangement joins TRBV11-2 to TRBJ2-3; 7 nucleotides align to TRBD1. With 5 bases clipped from V and 8 bases from J, the junction kept 13 bases outside the gene matches. Looked up from germline, CDR1 is SGHAT and CDR2 is FQNNGV. The CDR3 loop spans 15 amino acids. This CDR3 is CASSLRGRVYGTQYF. CDR3 DNA sequence: TGTGCCAGCAGCCTAAGGGGGCGAGTGTACGGTACGCAGTATTTT.

The chain joins TRBV7-8 to TRBJ2-3, with 8 bases aligning to TRBD2. The V gene end was trimmed by 4 bases and the J gene end by 6 bases; junction bases not matched to a gene: 12. In germline, CDR1 is SGHVS, CDR2 FQNEAQ. This CDR3 spans 16 amino acids. In DNA, the CDR3 is TGTGCCAGCAGCTCGTTTAGGACTAGCAATACGGATACGCAGTATTTT. It yields the protein CASSSFRTSNTDTQYF.

This clonotype was picked up a small number of times. V is TRBV25-1 and J is TRBJ2-7; tentative D call: TRBD1 (5 bases). Trimming shortened V by 6 bases and J by 0 bases, and 9 bases separated the two germline ends. CDR3 size: 13 residues. Germline lookup yields CDR1 MGHDK and CDR2 SYGVNS. The CDR3 sequence: CASRLTASYEQYF. In nucleotides, the CDR3 is TGTGCCAGCAGACTGACAGCCTCCTACGAGCAGTACTTC.

This clonotype has more than one count but fewer than ten. The V and J genes are TRBV20-1 and TRBJ2-1, with 8 nucleotides matching TRBD2. The germline V gene encodes CDR1 DFQATT and CDR2 SNEGSKA (reference sequence). The V gene end was trimmed by 1 base and the J gene end by 8 bases; junction bases not matched to a gene: 10. The CDR3 runs to 15 residues. CDR3 sequence (DNA): TGCAGTGCTAGAGGGTCGAGCGGGAGAGGGTATGAGCAGTTCTTC. Translated, it gives CSARGSSGRGYEQFF.

This clonotype was found a few times. The gene calls are TRBV9 and TRBJ1-3; D not resolved. Germline V gene lookup returns CDR1 SGDLS and CDR2 YYNGEE. This CDR3 has 14 residues. Trimming cost V 3 bases and J 3 bases, with 10 bases left between them. DNA of the CDR3: TGTGCCAGCAGCGCCAGCCTCGGTGGAAACACCATATATTTT. This gives the protein CASSASLGGNTIYF.

V gene TRBV5-1 combines with J gene TRBJ2-6, with D possibly TRBD1 on 6 matching bases. This CDR3 has 14 residues. Germline CDR1 is SGHRS and CDR2 is YFSETQ. With 6 bases removed from V and 2 bases from J, the gap between germline ends came to 9 bases. Here the CDR3 reads CASKQGPGANVLTF. The CDR3 DNA sequence: TGCGCCAGCAAACAGGGTCCTGGGGCCAACGTCCTGACTTTC.

This clonotype has a handful of counts. The chain employs TRBV5-1 and TRBJ2-2; no reliable D call. V gave up 5 bases and J gave up 0 bases, with 14 bases separating them. The CDR3 has 16 amino acids. Germline assignment: CDR1 SGHRS and CDR2 YFSETQ. The CDR3 DNA reads as TGCGCCAGCAGTAGAGGTTACAGTACGAACACCGGGGAGCTGTTTTTT. Translated, it gives CASSRGYSTNTGELFF. Supplemented by reference TRBV5-1 and TRBJ2-2, the full variable domain reads KAGVTQTPRYLIKTRGQQVTLSCSPISGHRSVSWYQQTPGQGLQFLFEYFSETQRNKGNFPGRFSGRQFSNSRSEMNVSTLELGDSALYLCASSRGYSTNTGELFFGEGSRLTVL.

The chain is built from TRBV4-3 and TRBJ2-7; a possible D gene is TRBD1 (6 bases). Trimming took off 0 bases at V and 2 bases at J, with 11 bases between the two ends. CDR3 size: 15 residues. Per germline, CDR1 LGHNA and CDR2 YSLEER. This CDR3 is CASSQDTNRAYEQYF. As DNA, the CDR3 is TGCGCCAGCAGCCAAGACACAAACAGGGCCTACGAGCAGTACTTC.

In its sample, this clonotype was seen a few times. The V gene is TRBV7-9, the J gene TRBJ2-7; possibly TRBD2 for D (5 bases). Trimming left V 5 bases short and J 0 bases short, with 14 bases between. The CDR3 sequence is 15 residues long. CDR1 SEHNR and CDR2 FQNEAQ come from the germline V gene (reference sequence). The DNA of the CDR3 is TGTGCCAGCAGCCCATTGATCCTAGCCTCCTACGAGCAGTACTTC. Translated, it gives CASSPLILASYEQYF.

This rearrangement joins TRBV10-3 to TRBJ2-5, with D tentatively TRBD1 (5 bases). Germline CDR1 reads ENHRY; CDR2 reads SYGVKD. The V end lost 8 bases, the J end lost 1 base, and 11 bases lay between the germline ends. The CDR3 has 13 amino acids. The CDR3 nucleotides are TGTGCCATCGGACGACAGTCCCAAGAGACCCAGTACTTC. This translates into CAIGRQSQETQYF.

The genes are TRBV29-1 and TRBJ2-1; either TRBD1 or TRBD2 may supply D (5 bases each). The J call may be faulty, since TRBJ2-7 better matches the DNA end. This CDR3 contains 14 residues. Germline loops: CDR1 SQVTM, CDR2 ANQGSEA. CDR3: CNPWGLGYSYEQYF. DNA of the CDR3: TGCAACCCGTGGGGGTTGGGGTACTCCTACGAGCAGTACTTC.